Listed below are T cell receptor beta chains from one sample, sequenced in a study of T-cell reconstitution after alpha-beta-depleted transplantation in children. TCRdb called the PCR reads again in MiXCR, with one record for every CDR3 protein. The table lists more than 200,000 distinct CDR3 sequences, more than 20% of them singletons. The specimen was PBMCs, collected before TCRalphabeta/CD19-depleted stem cell transplant. These receptors all stem from a girl aged 2-10 years with Fanconi anemia, due to receive a stem cell transplant. Both conserved end residues are part of each CDR3. Each record gives: D gene, clone size, J gene, V gene, CDR3 protein, CDR3 DNA. The D gene is left open where the match is weak. The size of a clone is reported for some rows only, either as once, few or many, or as a class for expanded clones.

D: .; size: few; J: TRBJ2-1; V: TRBV5-1; CDR3: CASSQEGVHYNEQFF; DNA: TGCGCCAGCAGCCAAGAGGGAGTACACTACAATGAGCAGTTCTTC
D: TRBD2; size: many; J: TRBJ2-1; V: TRBV25-1; CDR3: CASSLPYGAGGPNEQFF; DNA: TGTGCCAGCAGCCTCCCCTATGGCGCGGGGGGGCCCAATGAGCAGTTCTTC
D: TRBD2; size: many; J: TRBJ2-1; V: TRBV12-3/TRBV12-4; CDR3: CASSAGLAVGEQFF; DNA: TGTGCCAGCAGCGCGGGACTAGCGGTGGGTGAGCAGTTCTTC
D: .; size: .; J: TRBJ2-5; V: TRBV29-1; CDR3: CSVVKGFETQYF; DNA: TGCAGCGTTGTCAAGGGTTTCGAGACCCAGTACTTC
D: TRBD2; size: many; J: TRBJ2-3; V: TRBV12-3/TRBV12-4; CDR3: CASAKRLAGGREDTQYF; DNA: TGTGCCAGTGCCAAAAGGCTTGCGGGGGGTCGGGAAGATACGCAGTATTTT
D: .; size: once; J: TRBJ2-5; V: TRBV20-1; CDR3: CSASRGEETQYF; DNA: TGCAGTGCTAGTAGGGGGGAAGAGACCCAGTACTTC
D: TRBD2; size: .; J: TRBJ2-3; V: TRBV7-3; CDR3: CASSSDGTSGDPDTQYF; DNA: TGTGCCAGCAGCTCCGACGGGACTAGCGGGGATCCAGATACGCAGTATTTT
D: .; size: many; J: TRBJ2-5; V: TRBV29-1; CDR3: CSARSGYETQYF; DNA: TGCAGCGCCCGGTCGGGGTACGAGACCCAGTACTTC
D: .; size: .; J: TRBJ2-1; V: TRBV2; CDR3: CASSEYKGTEQFF; DNA: TGTGCCAGCAGTGAATATAAGGGGACTGAGCAGTTCTTC
D: .; size: .; J: TRBJ2-7; V: TRBV7-6; CDR3: CASSLTPGTTYEQYF; DNA: TGTGCCAGCAGCTTAACCCCCGGGACAACCTACGAGCAGTACTTC
D: .; size: few; J: TRBJ2-5; V: TRBV29-1; CDR3: CSVETSAETQYF; DNA: TGCAGCGTTGAAACTAGTGCGGAGACCCAGTACTTC
D: .; size: .; J: TRBJ2-2; V: TRBV7-3; CDR3: CASSPTSRNAGELFF; DNA: TGTGCCAGCAGCCCGACGTCGCGGAACGCCGGGGAGCTGTTTTTT